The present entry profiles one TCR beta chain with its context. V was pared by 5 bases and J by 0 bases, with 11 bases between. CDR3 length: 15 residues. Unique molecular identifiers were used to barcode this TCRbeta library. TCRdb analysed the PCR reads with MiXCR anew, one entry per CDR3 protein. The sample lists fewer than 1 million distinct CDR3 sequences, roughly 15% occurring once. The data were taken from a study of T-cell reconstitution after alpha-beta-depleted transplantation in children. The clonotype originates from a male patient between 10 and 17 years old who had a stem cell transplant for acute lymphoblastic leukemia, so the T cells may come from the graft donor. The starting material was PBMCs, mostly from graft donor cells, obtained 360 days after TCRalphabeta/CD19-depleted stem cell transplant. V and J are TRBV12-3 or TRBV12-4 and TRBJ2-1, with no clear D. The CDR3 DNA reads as TGTGCCAGCAGTCAACTACTAAGCTCCTACAATGAGCAGTTCTTC. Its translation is CASSQLLSSYNEQFF.